The next 4 T cell receptor beta chains were all read from a single sample in a study of cytomegalovirus exposure and HLA in healthy donors. The study ran its PCR with 60 Vbeta and 13 Jbeta primers. TCRdb's table, derived via immunoSEQ multiplex PCR, lists solely in-frame clones and lacks some. The sample shows around 140,000 clones, approximately 87% of them seen only once. Sequencing was performed on PBMCs. The origin of the receptors is a woman under 40 in good health and CMV-seronegative.

The CDR3 DNA is TGTGCCAGCAGCTCCGCCGGGGGGAGCAATGAGCAGTTCTTC. Translation gives CASSSAGGSNEQFF. The rearrangement uses TRBV7-6 and TRBJ2-1; the match to TRBD2 covers 7 bases. Germline V gene lookup returns CDR1 SGHVS and CDR2 FNYEAQ. There are 14 residues in the CDR3. The V and J ends lost 4 bases and 6 bases, in that order; junction bases with no gene match: 6.

V and J are TRBV28 and TRBJ2-1; maybe TRBD2 (6 bases). Germline CDR1 and CDR2: MDHEN and SYDVKM. This CDR3 is built from 15 residues. The germline V and J ends were trimmed by 1 base and 6 bases, with 13 bases remaining between them. The CDR3 region has the DNA TGTGCCAGCAGTTTATTTGGCGGGGTGGGCAATGAGCAGTTCTTC. Translating gives CASSLFGGVGNEQFF.

The chain uses TRBV7-8 and TRBJ2-3, with TRBD2 identical over 13 bases. The CDR3 extends over 17 amino acids. Germline V gene data show CDR1 as SGHVS and CDR2 as FQNEAQ. Trimming cost V 3 bases and J 3 bases; bases outside gene matches: 6. Written as DNA, the CDR3 is TGTGCCAGCAGCTTCCCCCCGGGACTAGCGGGGACAGATACGCAGTATTTT. As protein: CASSFPPGLAGTDTQYF.

The chain has TRBV19 and TRBJ2-1; 11 nucleotides line up with TRBD2. The CDR3 covers 14 residues. V gave up 6 bases and J gave up 6 bases; unmatched junction bases: 4. Germline CDR1 is LNHDA and CDR2 is SQIVND (reference sequence). The CDR3 loop is CASSTSGRVNEQFF. DNA for the CDR3: TGTGCCAGTAGCACTAGCGGGAGAGTCAATGAGCAGTTCTTC.